By sample share, the clone carrying this TCR beta chain is large. Treatment of any kind had been given to no patient before thyroid surgery. This sample was taken from a study of metastatic and nonmetastatic thyroid tumors. Study information: Repertoires from malignant and benign thyroid patients were compared across blood and tumor or nodule tissue.

Via MiXCR, TCRdb re-called the PCR reads. The sample carries fewer than 3,500 clones, roughly a quarter recorded once. The CDR3 spans 14 residues. The germline V and J ends were trimmed by 6 bases and 1 base, with 12 bases remaining between them. This sequence was found in a female donor with papillary thyroid cancer or a benign thyroid nodule (not recorded which). Some clones in this sample may be carry-over from other donors' samples. V usage is TRBV12-3 or TRBV12-4 and J usage is TRBJ1-1; D gene unclear. Sample: tumor tissue. The CDR3 nucleotides read TGTGCCAGCAGCGAGGCCTTACAGAACACTGAAGCTTTCTTT. This translates into CASSEALQNTEAFF.